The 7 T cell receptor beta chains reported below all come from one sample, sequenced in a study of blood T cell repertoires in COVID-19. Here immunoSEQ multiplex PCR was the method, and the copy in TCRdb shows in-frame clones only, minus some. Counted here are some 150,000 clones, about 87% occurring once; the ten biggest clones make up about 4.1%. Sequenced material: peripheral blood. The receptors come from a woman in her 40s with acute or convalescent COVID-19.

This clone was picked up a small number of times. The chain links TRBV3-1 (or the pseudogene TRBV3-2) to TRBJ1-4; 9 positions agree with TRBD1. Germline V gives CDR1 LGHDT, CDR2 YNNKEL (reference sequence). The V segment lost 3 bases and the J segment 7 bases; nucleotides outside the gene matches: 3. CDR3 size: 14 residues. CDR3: CASSQGTGFEKLFF. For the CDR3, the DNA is TGTGCCAGCAGCCAGGGGACAGGGTTTGAAAAACTGTTTTTT.

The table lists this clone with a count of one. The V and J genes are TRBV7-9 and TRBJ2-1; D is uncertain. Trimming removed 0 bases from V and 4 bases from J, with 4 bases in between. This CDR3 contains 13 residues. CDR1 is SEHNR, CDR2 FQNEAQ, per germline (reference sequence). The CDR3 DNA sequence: TGTGCCAGCAGCTTAGCGGCTTACAATGAGCAGTTCTTC. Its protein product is CASSLAAYNEQFF.

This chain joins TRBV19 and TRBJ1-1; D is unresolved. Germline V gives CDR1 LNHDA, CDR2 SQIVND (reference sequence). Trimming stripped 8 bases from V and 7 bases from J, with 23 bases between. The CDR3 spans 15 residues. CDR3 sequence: CASSNLGPGVGEAFF. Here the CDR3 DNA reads TGTGCCAGTTCCAATCTCGGTCCCGGAGTTGGTGAAGCTTTCTTT. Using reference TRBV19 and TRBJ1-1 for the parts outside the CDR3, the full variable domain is DGGITQSPKYLFRKEGQNVTLSCEQNLNHDAMYWYRQDPGQGLRLIYYSQIVNDFQKGDIAEGYSVSREKKESFPLTVTSAQKNPTAFYLCASSNLGPGVGEAFFGQGTRLTVV.

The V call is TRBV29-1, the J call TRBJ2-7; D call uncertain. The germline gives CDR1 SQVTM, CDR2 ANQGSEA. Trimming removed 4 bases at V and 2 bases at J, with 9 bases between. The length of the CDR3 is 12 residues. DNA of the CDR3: TGCAGCGTTGCGTGGGCGCCCTACGAGCAGTACTTC. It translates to CSVAWAPYEQYF.

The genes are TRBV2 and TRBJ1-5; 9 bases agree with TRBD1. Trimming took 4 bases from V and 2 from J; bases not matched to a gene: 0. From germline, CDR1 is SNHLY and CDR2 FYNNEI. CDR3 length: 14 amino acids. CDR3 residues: CASSGTGGNQPQHF. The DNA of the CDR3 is TGTGCCAGCAGTGGGACAGGGGGCAATCAGCCCCAGCATTTT.

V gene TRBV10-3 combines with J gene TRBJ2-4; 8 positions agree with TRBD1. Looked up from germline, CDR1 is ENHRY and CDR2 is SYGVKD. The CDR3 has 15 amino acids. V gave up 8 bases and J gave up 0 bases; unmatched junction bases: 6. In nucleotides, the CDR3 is TGTGCCATCTCCGAACAGGGGGGAGCCAAAAACATTCAGTACTTC. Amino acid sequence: CAISEQGGAKNIQYF.

This CDR3 is CASSSGAGTGVGYTF. CDR3 coding DNA: TGTGCCAGCAGCTCGGGTGCCGGGACAGGGGTCGGCTACACCTTC. The gene calls are TRBV7-9 and TRBJ1-2, with 10 bases fitting TRBD1. Germline CDR1 SEHNR, CDR2 FQNEAQ (reference sequence). The CDR3 sequence is 15 residues long. V was pared by 4 bases and J by 8 bases, with 10 bases of the junction left unmatched.